This entry concerns a single T cell receptor (beta chain). Blood got drawn at baseline, again on cycle 4 day 1, and then on cycle 7 day 1. This record comes from a study of OX40 agonist ivuxolimab in advanced cancers. TCRdb keeps only in-frame clones here, not all; method: immunoSEQ multiplex PCR. The table lists tens of thousands of clones, 75% to 95% of them singletons. CDR1 and CDR2 from the germline V gene are SNHLY and FYNNEI. The CDR3 spans 13 residues. With 8 bases clipped from V and 10 bases from J, the junction kept 12 bases outside the gene matches. The rearrangement links TRBV2 to TRBJ2-3, with 7 bases fitting TRBD2. The sequence derives from an adult with an advanced solid tumor such as melanoma, head and neck, liver or kidney cancer. Sequencing used CD4+ or CD8+ T cells sorted from blood, obtained in a trial of the OX40 agonist ivuxolimab. CDR3 loop: CASSGLVKDAQYF. CDR3 sequence (DNA): TGTGCCAGCTCTGGACTAGTGAAAGACGCGCAGTATTTT.